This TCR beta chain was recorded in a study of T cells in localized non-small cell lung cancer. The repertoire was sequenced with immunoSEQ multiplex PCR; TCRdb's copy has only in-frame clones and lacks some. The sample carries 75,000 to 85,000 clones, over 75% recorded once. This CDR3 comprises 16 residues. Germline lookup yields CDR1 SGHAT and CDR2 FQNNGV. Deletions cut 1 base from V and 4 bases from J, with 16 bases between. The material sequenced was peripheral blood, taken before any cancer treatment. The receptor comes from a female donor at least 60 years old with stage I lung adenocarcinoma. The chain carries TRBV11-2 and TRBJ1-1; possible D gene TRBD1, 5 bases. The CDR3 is CASSLGIGALGTEAFF. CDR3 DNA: TGTGCCAGCAGCTTAGGGATTGGGGCATTGGGCACTGAAGCTTTCTTT.